One and the same sample provided the 28 T cell receptor beta chains below, sequenced in a study of regulatory T cells in long-lasting Graves disease. Construction of TCR beta libraries relied on iRepertoire HTBI primers and on Arm-PCR targeting CDR3 regions. Each CDR3 protein is one row after TCRdb ran MiXCR on the multiplex PCR reads. The table has about 470,000 distinct CDR3 sequences, 20% seen once. Specified time point: persistent/refractory GD, antithyroid drugs over 5 years with positive TRAb. Scientists built the TCR library using RNA that was extracted from PBMCs. Sequences were derived from peripheral blood mononuclear cells (PBMCs), sampled when the disease was refractory, from a patient treated with antithyroid drugs. These receptors were obtained from a female donor with Graves disease.

Ten or more counts support this clonotype. The CDR3 loop reads CASSSTGLGEKLFF. The CDR3 DNA sequence: TGTGCCAGCAGTTCGACAGGGTTGGGTGAAAAACTGTTTTTT. The chain carries TRBV12-3 or TRBV12-4 and TRBJ1-4, with TRBD1 matching 7 bases. The ends lost 4 bases at V and 7 bases at J; junction bases unmatched: 6. This CDR3 is 14 amino acids long.

This clonotype came up many times. The chain recombines TRBV2 with TRBJ1-1; TRBD1 might be the D (5 bases). V lost 9 bases, J lost 1 base, and 15 bases lay in between. CDR1 is SNHLY, CDR2 FYNNEI, per germline. The length of the CDR3 is 14 residues. DNA for the CDR3: TGTGCCAGAGGGGCAGCCCTAGGGAACACTGAAGCTTTCTTT. Its protein is CARGAALGNTEAFF. Drawing the rest from reference TRBV2 and TRBJ1-1, the complete variable domain is EPEVTQTPSHQVTQMGQEVILRCVPISNHLYFYWYRQILGQKVEFLVSFYNNEISEKSEIFDDQFSVERPDGSNFTLKIRSTKLEDSAMYFCARGAALGNTEAFFGQGTRLTVV.

This clonotype was counted many times. V is TRBV28 and J is TRBJ2-7, with 7 positions matching TRBD2. Trimming removed 2 bases from V and 3 bases from J; junction bases left unmatched: 10. Germline-derived CDR1 and CDR2 are MDHEN and SYDVKM. There are 16 residues in the CDR3. Here the CDR3 reads CASSLGIGGTNYEQYF. The CDR3, as DNA: TGTGCCAGCAGTTTAGGCATCGGGGGGACTAACTACGAGCAGTACTTC.

A single count supports this clonotype. The rearrangement uses TRBV7-9 and TRBJ2-4, with D perhaps TRBD1 (6 bases). Germline V gives CDR1 SEHNR, CDR2 FQNEAQ (reference sequence). V shed 3 bases and J shed 6 bases, with 15 bases lying between them. The CDR3 length is 15 residues. The CDR3 nucleotides are TGTGCCAGCAGCTTCTTAGAGGGGGTGTTAAACATTCAGTACTTC. As protein: CASSFLEGVLNIQYF.

A remark on this clonotype: The junction and the germline gene differ at one end; a read error may be behind it. The chain recombines TRBV5-1 with TRBJ2-1; 13 bases are a match to TRBD2. CDR3 length: 16 residues. Looked up from germline, CDR1 is SGHRS and CDR2 is YFSETQ. The chain's CDR3 is CASSWGLAGPYNKQFF. CDR3 coding DNA: TGCGCCAGCAGCTGGGGACTAGCGGGACCCTACAATAAGCAGTTCTTC. Full variable domain (rest looked up from reference TRBV5-1 and TRBJ2-1): KAGVTQTPRYLIKTRGQQVTLSCSPISGHRSVSWYQQTPGQGLQFLFEYFSETQRNKGNFPGRFSGRQFSNSRSEMNVSTLELGDSALYLCASSWGLAGPYNKQFFGPGTRLTVL.

This clonotype was observed many times. The chain combines TRBV12-3 or TRBV12-4 with TRBJ1-1; TRBD1 agrees at 8 bases. J was trimmed by 1 base and V by 7 bases; bases with no gene match: 5. The CDR3 runs to 14 residues. The CDR3 is CASNRQGTNTEAFF. CDR3 nucleotides: TGTGCCAGCAATAGACAGGGGACGAACACTGAAGCTTTCTTT.

Remarks on this clonotype: Likely a read error: the CDR3 ends without its conserved phenylalanine or tryptophan. V is TRBV19 and J is TRBJ2-7, with 10 bases that match TRBD1. Germline trimming cut 3 bases from V and 5 bases from J; bases unmatched to any gene: 10. Germline V gene sequence: CDR1 LNHDA, CDR2 SQIVND (reference sequence). This CDR3 is built from 16 residues. The CDR3 bases are TGTGCCAGTAGTATCTGGACAGGGGGGTTTTCGGACGAGCAGTACCTC. Translating gives CASSIWTGGFSDEQYL.

This clonotype occurred many times. The chain combines TRBV28 with TRBJ1-2; D gene ambiguous. V was cut by 2 bases and J by 4 bases, with 17 bases left in between. From germline, CDR1 is MDHEN and CDR2 SYDVKM. There are 16 residues in the CDR3. The CDR3 here is CASSLKGSMMGYGYTF. The CDR3 DNA is TGTGCCAGCAGTTTAAAAGGCAGTATGATGGGCTATGGCTACACCTTC.

This clonotype was counted many times. The chain couples TRBV2 to TRBJ2-7; 8 bases map to TRBD1. The germline V gene has CDR1 SNHLY and CDR2 FYNNEI. This CDR3 is 15 amino acids long. The V and J ends lost 7 bases and 6 bases, in that order; junction bases with no gene match: 14. The CDR3 nucleotides read TGTGCCAGCAACACTCTAGGACAGGGAGGCGGCGAGCAGTACTTC. This encodes CASNTLGQGGGEQYF. Drawing the rest from reference TRBV2 and TRBJ2-7, the complete variable domain is EPEVTQTPSHQVTQMGQEVILRCVPISNHLYFYWYRQILGQKVEFLVSFYNNEISEKSEIFDDQFSVERPDGSNFTLKIRSTKLEDSAMYFCASNTLGQGGGEQYFGPGTRLTVT.

This clonotype was counted at least ten times. The chain joins TRBV28 to TRBJ2-7; D assignment may be TRBD1 or TRBD2 (5 bases each). There are 15 residues in the CDR3. The germline V and J ends were trimmed by 6 bases and 7 bases, with 22 bases remaining between them. The germline gives CDR1 MDHEN, CDR2 SYDVKM. The CDR3 nucleotides read TGTGCCAGCAGAGTCCTTGCCGGAGGCAAGGGGGAGCAGTACTTC. Amino acid sequence: CASRVLAGGKGEQYF.

This clonotype was seen ten or more times. The V call is TRBV6-2 or TRBV6-3, the J call TRBJ2-5; D possibly corresponds to TRBD1 (5 bases). The CDR3 is 14 residues long. V was shortened by 2 bases and J by 4 bases, with 11 bases between the two germline ends. CDR1 and CDR2 from the germline V gene are MNHEY and SVGEGT. The CDR3 bases are TGTGCCAGCAGTTACCACCCTAGGGGAGAGACCCAGTACTTC. It codes for CASSYHPRGETQYF.

This sequence joins TRBV7-9 and TRBJ2-2, with TRBD1 identical over 7 bases. The CDR3 has 18 residues. V gave up 5 bases and J gave up 2 bases; unmatched junction bases: 14. In germline, CDR1 is SEHNR, CDR2 FQNEAQ (reference sequence). The CDR3 coding sequence is TGTGCCAGCAGCGCCCCGACCACAGGGGTAGCCAACACCGGGGAGCTGTTTTTT. As protein: CASSAPTTGVANTGELFF.

This clonotype was observed many times. The V and J genes are TRBV28 and TRBJ2-7, with D tentatively TRBD1 (6 bases). The germline CDR1 and CDR2 sequences are MDHEN and SYDVKM. Trimming pared 10 bases from V and 2 bases from J, leaving 15 bases between. The CDR3 sequence is 13 residues long. CDR3 protein: CAIGQPGPYEQYF. In DNA form, the CDR3 reads TGTGCCATAGGACAGCCCGGACCCTACGAGCAGTACTTC. Using reference TRBV28 and TRBJ2-7 for the parts outside the CDR3, the full variable domain is DVKVTQSSRYLVKRTGEKVFLECVQDMDHENMFWYRQDPGLGLRLIYFSYDVKMKEKGDIPEGYSVSREKKERFSLILESASTNQTSMYLCAIGQPGPYEQYFGPGTRLTVT.

The chain carries TRBV7-9 and TRBJ1-2, with 8 bases lining up with TRBD1. The germline gives CDR1 SEHNR, CDR2 FQNEAQ (reference sequence). The V gene end was trimmed by 3 bases and the J gene end by 3 bases; junction bases not matched to a gene: 3. This CDR3 is built from 14 residues. DNA for the CDR3: TGTGCCAGCAGCTTGGGACAGGCTGACTATGGCTACACCTTC. It specifies CASSLGQADYGYTF.

This clonotype came up many times. The chain employs TRBV10-3 and TRBJ1-1; 8 positions match TRBD1. Germline V CDR1 and CDR2: ENHRY, SYGVKD. V lost 10 bases and J lost 1; bases outside the gene matches: 5. CDR3 length equals 13 residues. CDR3 nucleotides: TGTGCCACACAAGACAGGGGGAACACTGAAGCTTTCTTT. Its protein product is CATQDRGNTEAFF.

The rearrangement links TRBV19 to TRBJ1-5, with D uncertain. From germline, CDR1 is LNHDA and CDR2 SQIVND (reference sequence). V lost 7 bases to trimming and J lost 6 bases, with 10 bases between them. The CDR3 extends over 12 amino acids. CDR3 loop: CASMSRGQPQHF. CDR3 nucleotide sequence: TGTGCCAGTATGAGCCGGGGTCAGCCCCAGCATTTT.

This clonotype was detected ten times or more. The chain couples TRBV12-3 or TRBV12-4 to TRBJ1-6; the match to TRBD1 covers 11 bases. Trimming took 3 bases from V and 0 from J; bases not matched to a gene: 19. The CDR3 length is 23 residues. CDR3 nucleotides: TGTGCCAGCAGTTTTCCAATATACGTGCCTGGGGACAGGGGGAGCTCCTATAATTCACCCCTCCACTTT. This encodes CASSFPIYVPGDRGSSYNSPLHF.

Comments on this clonotype: A clone one base away is much larger, so this may be a read error. The V gene is TRBV7-9, the J gene TRBJ2-5, with D hard to call. Germline lookup yields CDR1 SEHNR and CDR2 FQNEAQ (reference sequence). The CDR3 has 14 residues. DNA of the CDR3: TGTGCCAGCAGCTTGTTCCCAGAGCAAGAGATCCAGTACTTC. Its translation: CASSLFPEQEIQYF.

This chain links TRBV29-1 with TRBJ2-7; 8 bases align to TRBD1. The CDR3 extends over 15 amino acids. The V segment lost 3 bases and the J segment 4 bases; nucleotides outside the gene matches: 11. Germline-derived CDR1 and CDR2 are SQVTM and ANQGSEA. In DNA, the CDR3 is TGCAGCGTTGAGAAAATTTCAGGGGGCATTTACGAGCAGTACTTC. It encodes CSVEKISGGIYEQYF.

This clonotype was observed a handful of times. The chain carries TRBV30 and TRBJ1-1, with a tentative D call TRBD1 (6 bases). The CDR3 spans 13 residues. Deletions cut 6 bases from V and 6 bases from J, with 17 bases between. Germline CDR1 reads GTSNPN; CDR2 reads SVGIG (reference sequence). This CDR3 reads CACTLAGAAEAFF. The CDR3 DNA reads as TGTGCCTGTACTTTGGCGGGGGCGGCTGAAGCTTTCTTT.

This clonotype was observed a few times. The chain is built from TRBV28 and TRBJ1-5; D gene unclear. The CDR3 is 12 residues long. Germline V lookup: CDR1 MDHEN, CDR2 SYDVKM. V dropped 8 bases and J dropped 9 bases, with 14 bases sitting between them. Here the CDR3 reads CASRTGLGPQHF. Here the CDR3 DNA reads TGTGCCAGCCGAACCGGCCTTGGGCCCCAGCATTTT.

This clonotype came up once. The V call is TRBV10-3, the J call TRBJ2-5; weak D call: TRBD2 (5 bases). CDR1 is ENHRY and CDR2 is SYGVKD in the germline V gene. The V end lost 0 bases, the J end lost 2 bases, and 10 bases lay between the germline ends. The CDR3 contains 15 residues. The CDR3: CAISESWLAQETQYF. CDR3 DNA: TGTGCCATCAGTGAGTCGTGGTTAGCGCAAGAGACCCAGTACTTC.

About this clonotype itself: At one end the junction does not follow the germline gene, possibly because of a read error. The chain links TRBV7-9 to TRBJ2-3; weak D call: TRBD2 (6 bases). CDR3 length equals 16 residues. The germline V gene has CDR1 SEHNR and CDR2 FQNEAQ (reference sequence). The CDR3 DNA reads TGCGCCAGCAGCTTGGTTCGGACTACCTACACAGATACGCAGTATTTT. Protein product: CASSLVRTTYTDTQYF.

This clonotype was detected a few times. The chain couples TRBV20-1 to TRBJ2-5; D might be TRBD2 (5 bases). The CDR3 contains 16 residues. In germline, CDR1 is DFQATT, CDR2 SNEGSKA (reference sequence). The germline V and J ends were trimmed by 0 bases and 1 base, with 15 bases remaining between them. The CDR3 DNA reads as TGCAGTGCTAGAGAGAGGGTATGGCGATCCCAAGAGACCCAGTACTTC. It translates to CSARERVWRSQETQYF.

This clonotype was recorded at least ten times. V is TRBV11-1 and J is TRBJ1-1; D is perhaps TRBD1 (5 bases). The CDR3 consists of 13 residues. The V end was cut by 5 bases, the J end by 7 bases, with 14 bases between. Per germline, CDR1 SGHAT and CDR2 FQDESV (reference sequence). The DNA for the CDR3 is TGTGCCAGCAGCCTCGAAGGGGATGGTGAAGCTTTCTTT. It is translated as CASSLEGDGEAFF.

This clonotype was counted between two and nine times. The V and J genes are TRBV7-2 and TRBJ2-4, with unresolved D. Trimming stripped 3 bases from V and 8 bases from J, with 5 bases between. This CDR3 region has 11 residues. Per the germline V gene, CDR1 is SGHTA and CDR2 is FQGNSA. The CDR3 DNA follows: TGTGCCAGCAGCTTTTCCGACATTCAGTACTTC. Protein product: CASSFSDIQYF. Full variable domain (missing parts from reference TRBV7-2 and TRBJ2-4): GAGVSQSPSNKVTEKGKDVELRCDPISGHTALYWYRQSLGQGLEFLIYFQGNSAPDKSGLPSDRFSAERTGGSVSTLTIQRTQQEDSAVYLCASSFSDIQYFGAGTRLSVL.

This clonotype was seen a handful of times. The chain couples TRBV30 to TRBJ1-5, with unresolved D. Germline CDR1 is GTSNPN and CDR2 is SVGIG (reference sequence). V lost 0 bases, J lost 4 bases, and 16 bases lay in between. The CDR3 runs to 16 residues. CDR3 loop: CAWSVYLRGSNQPQHF. CDR3 sequence (DNA): TGTGCCTGGAGTGTTTATCTCCGAGGTTCGAATCAGCCCCAGCATTTT.

V usage is TRBV11-2 and J usage is TRBJ2-1, with D unclear. CDR3 length: 11 amino acids. Trimming took 2 bases from V and 15 from J, leaving 11 bases between them. Germline values: CDR1 SGHAT, CDR2 FQNNGV. The CDR3, as DNA: TGTGCCAGCAGCTTAACCGGACCCGGGTTCTTC. It encodes CASSLTGPGFF.